A single sample gave rise to the 4 T cell receptor beta chains below, sequenced in a study of human T cells and chemical hapten exposure. Time point noted: pre-sensitization, week 0. Treatment specified: therapeutic diphenylcyclopropenone sensitization with weekly scalp DPC. TCRdb processed the RACE reads anew with MiXCR; each CDR3 protein has one entry. The table records about 180,000 distinct CDR3 sequences, roughly 30% of them present only once. This specimen consisted of whole blood, obtained in connection with sensitization to the hapten diphenylcyclopropenone (DPC). Receptors originate from a young woman with alopecia areata. Some clones in this sample may be carry-over from other donors' samples.

The chain employs TRBV5-1 and TRBJ1-2, with D perhaps TRBD1 (5 bases). Trimming pared 4 bases from V and 3 bases from J, leaving 10 bases between. The CDR3 runs to 13 residues. Looked up from germline, CDR1 is SGHRS and CDR2 is YFSETQ. The CDR3 coding sequence is TGCGCCAGCAGCCAAGACAGTGACTATGGCTACACCTTC. The encoded protein is CASSQDSDYGYTF.

This clonotype was seen only once. The chain recombines TRBV20-1 with TRBJ2-3; D not resolved. Per the germline V gene, CDR1 is DFQATT and CDR2 is SNEGSKA (reference sequence). This CDR3 region has 15 residues. The V gene lost 0 bases and the J gene lost 0 bases, with 10 bases spanning the gap. This CDR3 is CSARDTSRSTDTQYF. The CDR3 DNA reads as TGCAGTGCTAGAGATACCTCCCGAAGCACAGATACGCAGTATTTT.

This clonotype turned up a few times. CDR3 protein: CSVASGGGRRVEAFF. DNA for the CDR3: TGCAGCGTAGCGTCCGGAGGGGGAAGGCGCGTTGAAGCTTTCTTT. The chain is built from TRBV29-1 and TRBJ1-1, with D possibly TRBD1 on 6 matching bases. The germline CDR1 and CDR2 sequences are SQVTM and ANQGSEA. The length of the CDR3 is 15 residues. The ends were cut back, 6 bases at V and 7 bases at J, with 24 bases in the middle.

The chain has TRBV7-2 and TRBJ1-1; D is ambiguous. The CDR3 length is 13 residues. Trimming took 2 bases from V and 6 from J, leaving 10 bases between them. Germline loops: CDR1 SGHTA, CDR2 FQGNSA. The CDR3, as DNA: TGTGCCAGCAGCTTATTCGGTACAGCTGAAGCTTTCTTT. Residues: CASSLFGTAEAFF.